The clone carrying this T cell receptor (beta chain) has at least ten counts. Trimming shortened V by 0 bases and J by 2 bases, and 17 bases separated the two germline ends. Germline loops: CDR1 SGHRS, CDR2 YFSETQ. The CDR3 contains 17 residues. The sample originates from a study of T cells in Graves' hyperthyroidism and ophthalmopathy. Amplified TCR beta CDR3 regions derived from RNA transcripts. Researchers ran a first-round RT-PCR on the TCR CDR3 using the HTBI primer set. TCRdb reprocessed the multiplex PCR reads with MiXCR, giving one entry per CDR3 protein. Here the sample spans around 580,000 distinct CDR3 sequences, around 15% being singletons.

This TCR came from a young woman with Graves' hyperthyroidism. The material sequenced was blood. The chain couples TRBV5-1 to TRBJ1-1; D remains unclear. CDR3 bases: TGCGCCAGCAGCTTGGCCGGAAGGGCAGCACTAAACACTGAAGCTTTCTTT. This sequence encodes CASSLAGRAALNTEAFF.